This entry features one T cell receptor beta chain sequence. Its specificity is unknown. Trimming cost V 6 bases and J 2 bases; bases outside gene matches: 7. In germline, CDR1 is MNHNY, CDR2 SVGAGI (reference sequence). The CDR3 spans 15 residues. The sample belongs to a study of identifying expanded T cells in peripheral blood. Clones were sequenced by immunoSEQ multiplex PCR, and TCRdb holds only the in-frame ones, with some missing. The sample lists approximately 100,000 clones, 80% to 90% occurring once. Study-wide findings and caveats: Variance in clone template counts between approximately 2-week samples significantly increased with total template count across all healthy donors.

Sequencing was performed on blood. This TCR was sampled from a person aged 18-70 years in good health. The gene calls are TRBV6-6 and TRBJ2-1; 7 nucleotides line up with TRBD2. The CDR3 here is CASSRSGVTYNEQFF. The CDR3 nucleotides are TGTGCCAGCAGCAGAAGCGGGGTGACCTACAATGAGCAGTTCTTC.